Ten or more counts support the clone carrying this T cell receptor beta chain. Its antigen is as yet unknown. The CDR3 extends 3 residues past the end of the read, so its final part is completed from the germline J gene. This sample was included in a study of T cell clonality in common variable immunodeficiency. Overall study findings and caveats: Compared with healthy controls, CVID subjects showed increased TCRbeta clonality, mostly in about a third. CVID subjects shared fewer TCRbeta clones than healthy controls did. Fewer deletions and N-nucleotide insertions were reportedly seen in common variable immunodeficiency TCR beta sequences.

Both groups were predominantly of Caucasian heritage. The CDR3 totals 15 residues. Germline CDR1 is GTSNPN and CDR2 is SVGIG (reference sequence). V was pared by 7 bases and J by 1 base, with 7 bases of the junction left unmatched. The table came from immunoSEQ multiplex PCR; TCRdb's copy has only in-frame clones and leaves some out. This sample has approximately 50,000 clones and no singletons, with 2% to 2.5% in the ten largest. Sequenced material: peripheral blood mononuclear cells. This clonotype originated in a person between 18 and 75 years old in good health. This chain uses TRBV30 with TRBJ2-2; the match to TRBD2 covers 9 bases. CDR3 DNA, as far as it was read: TGTGCCTCCCCCCCGCGGGGGGGGAACACCGGGGAG. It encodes CASPPRGGNTGE. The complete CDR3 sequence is CASPPRGGNTGELFF.